This TCR beta chain was sequenced during a study of early T cells in non-severe SARS-CoV-2 infection. MiXCR was run by TCRdb on the 5' RACE reads, yielding one entry per CDR3 protein. The table shows 100,000 to 120,000 distinct CDR3 sequences, with about 12% occurring only once. The germline V and J ends were trimmed by 1 base and 2 bases, with 17 bases remaining between them. Per the germline V gene, CDR1 is LGHNA and CDR2 is YNFKEQ. There are 17 residues in the CDR3. The V call is TRBV4-2, the J call TRBJ2-5; possibly TRBD1 for D (6 bases). The material was whole blood, obtained at baseline. The sequence came from an adult who was a healthcare worker with PCR-confirmed SARS-CoV-2 infection or an uninfected control (not recorded which). As DNA, the CDR3 is TGTGCCAGCAGCCAAGCCACCGCCTCCCAGGGGCAAGAGACCCAGTACTTC. This translates into CASSQATASQGQETQYF.